This T cell receptor (beta chain) was observed in a study of blood T cell repertoires in COVID-19 (dated by TCRdb to about 2020). Background on the whole study: Collaborator samples came from the United States, Italy and Spain and covered acute and convalescent phases of COVID-19. Samples were obtained from the ongoing ImmuneRACE study (first 160 participants) and from about 1,300 subjects provided by 6 global collaborators. A de-identified subject ID, COVID-19 status, age in years and sex were almost always included in the sample metadata. The repertoires were made available in a free public database intended to serve as a resource for research on the immune response to SARS-CoV-2. The dataset comprised deeply sampled blood TCRbeta repertoires from subjects exposed to, actively infected with, or recovered from COVID-19. The prospective study material was composed of cDNA or gDNA derived from T cells, B-cell-depleted T cells, or PBMCs. Where HLA class I and class II types were available, the types were taken from metadata supplied by the sample provider, not from assay-based typing.

TCRbeta CDR3 regions were amplified from genomic DNA using the immunoSEQ Assay, a bias-controlled multiplex PCR. The original methods were these. Within the assay, amplification of reference gene primers was used to estimate how many nucleated cells each sample contained. To quantify the absolute abundance of each unique TCRbeta CDR3 rearrangement, sequence reads were collapsed and filtered. For each sample, productive Simpson clonality was calculated as the square root of Simpson's diversity index across productive rearrangements. Drawn from immuneACCESS, this table holds only the in-frame rearrangements with V and J called that TCRdb kept. Clones are partly lost; checked studies trace under half to an unresolved V gene and leave the rest unexplained. From that table come the V and J calls and clone size; the DNA was used to work out D and trimming. The sample table records about 71,000 clones; roughly 89% of these occur just once. The ten largest make up 1.5% to 2% of the sample.

About this clone: There is no known antigen for this receptor. Per-nucleotide qualities are absent, and no much larger clonotype sits a single base away.

Study-wide conclusions, independent of this receptor: How much clinical and demographic metadata was included differed by source and by participant, and the metadata was provided uncurated.

Whole blood was collected in K2EDTA tubes by collaborating institutions according to the institutions' own protocols. For TCRbeta analysis, collaborators shipped samples as frozen whole blood, isolated PBMCs, or DNA extracted from either of those sample types. The germline V gene (reference sequence) provides CDR1 GTSNPN and CDR2 SVGIG. After removal of 3 bases from V and 5 bases from J, the junction retains 8 bases not matched to a gene. Including cysteine and phenylalanine, the CDR3 has 15 amino acids. Of all the DNA, just the CDR3 is kept, 45 bases in frame from base 1. This chain joins TRBV30 to TRBJ2-5; 11 central nucleotides agree with TRBD2. The origin of this receptor is a man younger than 40 with acute or convalescent COVID-19. Material for sequencing was peripheral blood. The CDR3 protein is CAWRGLAGGPETQYF. The DNA sequence is TGTGCCTGGAGGGGTTTAGCGGGAGGGCCGGAGACCCAGTACTTC. The full variable domain, with segments outside the CDR3 supplied by the reference TRBV30 and TRBJ2-5 proteins, appears as SQTIHQWPATLVQPVGSPLSLECTVEGTSNPNLYWYRQAAGRGLQLLFYSVGIGQISSEVPQNLSASRPQDRQFILSSKKLLLSDSGFYLCAWRGLAGGPETQYFGPGTRLLVL.